These 6 T cell receptor beta chains were sequenced from one sample in a study of cytomegalovirus exposure and HLA in healthy donors. PCR used 60 Vbeta primers and 13 Jbeta primers. TCRdb's table, derived via immunoSEQ multiplex PCR, lists solely in-frame clones and lacks some. The sample lists 76,000 or so clones, over 60% occurring once. Sequenced sample: PBMCs. The receptors were sampled from a middle-aged woman in good health and CMV-seropositive.

This clone came up a few times. This rearrangement joins TRBV9 to TRBJ2-3, with 10 bases that match TRBD2. CDR1 and CDR2 (germline): SGDLS, YYNGEE. J lost 11 bases, V lost 0 bases, and 6 bases had no gene match. The CDR3 runs to 14 residues. CDR3 protein: CASSVGSGGPLQYF. The CDR3 nucleotides read TGTGCCAGCAGCGTAGGTAGCGGGGGGCCCCTGCAGTATTTT.

This chain joins TRBV7-8 and TRBJ2-7; 10 bases are a match to TRBD2. Per germline, CDR1 SGHVS and CDR2 FQNEAQ. There are 16 residues in the CDR3. The V segment lost 5 bases and the J segment 3 bases; nucleotides outside the gene matches: 10. As DNA, the CDR3 is TGTGCCAGCAGCCCTAGGCTAGCGGGAGAGGGCTACGAGCAGTACTTC. Protein: CASSPRLAGEGYEQYF.

This chain connects TRBV9 to TRBJ1-1; no reliable D call. The CDR3 is 13 amino acids. Germline CDR1 reads SGDLS; CDR2 reads YYNGEE. V was pared by 2 bases and J by 7 bases, with 12 bases between. CDR3 residues: CASSVYGENEAFF. The CDR3 nucleotides read TGTGCCAGCAGCGTCTACGGGGAAAATGAAGCTTTCTTT.

The chain is built from TRBV10-2 and TRBJ1-2, with 11 bases aligning to TRBD1. The CDR3 has 16 residues. The germline V gene encodes CDR1 WSHSY and CDR2 SAAADI. The V and J ends lost 4 bases and 6 bases, in that order; junction bases with no gene match: 10. CDR3 DNA: TGCGCCAGCAGTGGAGCCGGGACAGGGGGGATCGATGGCTACACCTTC. Translated, it gives CASSGAGTGGIDGYTF.

The rearrangement joins TRBV29-1 to TRBJ2-1; 8 bases are shared with TRBD2. The CDR3 spans 13 residues. In germline, CDR1 is SQVTM, CDR2 ANQGSEA. The J segment lost 6 bases and the V segment lost 7 bases, leaving 8 bases of the junction unmatched. CDR3 in amino acids: CSATGTRSNEQFF. In nucleotides, the CDR3 is TGCAGCGCAACCGGGACTAGAAGCAATGAGCAGTTCTTC.

The J gene is TRBJ1-6, the V gene TRBV5-6; maybe TRBD1 (6 bases). The V end was cut by 1 base, the J end by 7 bases, with 12 bases between. CDR1 and CDR2 from the germline V gene are SGHDT and YYEEEE. CDR3 length equals 15 residues. The CDR3 reads CASSLSVQGNSPLHF. The CDR3 DNA reads TGTGCCAGCAGCTTGTCAGTACAGGGAAATTCACCCCTCCACTTT.